This TCR beta chain was recovered during a study of early T cells in non-severe SARS-CoV-2 infection. Study-level information: Chains were unpaired, as sequencing was done on bulk RNA from unsorted whole blood.

This clonotype was recorded a few times. The CDR3 length is 14 residues. Germline CDR1 SQVTM, CDR2 ANQGSEA. V lost 3 bases, J lost 2 bases, and 12 bases lay in between. Individual cDNA molecules received unique molecular identifiers. TCRdb processed the 5' RACE reads anew with MiXCR; each CDR3 protein has one entry. The sample lists 35,000 to 45,000 distinct CDR3 sequences; approximately 8% were seen once. This chain links TRBV29-1 with TRBJ2-3; D assignment may be TRBD1 or TRBD2 (5 bases each). The material was whole blood, obtained at baseline. The TCR originated in an adult who was a healthcare worker with PCR-confirmed SARS-CoV-2 infection or an uninfected control (not recorded which). The CDR3 loop reads CSVDVGDLTDTQYF. CDR3 nucleotide sequence: TGCAGCGTTGATGTGGGGGACCTCACAGATACGCAGTATTTT.